These 27 T cell receptor beta chains were all obtained from the same sample, sequenced in a study of blood T cell repertoires in COVID-19. Repertoires were generated with immunoSEQ multiplex PCR, while TCRdb's copy carries only in-frame clones and drops some. The sample gives over 200,000 clones, roughly 90% of which show up once; around 2.9% is in the top ten. The specimen sequenced was peripheral blood. The receptors here all came from a woman aged 60-75 years with acute or convalescent COVID-19.

The chain is built from TRBV5-1 and TRBJ2-5; D is uncertain. Per germline, CDR1 SGHRS and CDR2 YFSETQ. V dropped 2 bases and J dropped 3 bases, with 5 bases sitting between them. This CDR3 comprises 12 residues. CDR3 residues: CASSFGEETQYF. DNA of the CDR3: TGCGCCAGCAGCTTTGGAGAAGAGACCCAGTACTTC.

The V gene is TRBV7-2, the J gene TRBJ2-5; TRBD1 is a possible D gene (6 bases). The CDR3 has 15 amino acids. The germline CDR1 and CDR2 sequences are SGHTA and FQGNSA. Trimming took 5 bases from V and 1 from J, leaving 14 bases between them. In DNA form, the CDR3 reads TGTGCCAGCAGCGTTATGACAGGCCGCCAAGAGACCCAGTACTTC. Its protein is CASSVMTGRQETQYF.

This chain links TRBV29-1 with TRBJ2-7, with 9 bases that match TRBD1. The CDR3 sequence is 14 residues long. J gave up 7 bases and V 7 bases, and 14 bases lay outside the gene matches. The germline V gene has CDR1 SQVTM and CDR2 ANQGSEA. The CDR3 here is CSAADRGLSWEQYF. In DNA, the CDR3 is TGCAGCGCTGCGGACAGGGGCCTCTCGTGGGAGCAGTACTTC.

The chain links TRBV30 to TRBJ1-6, with D possibly TRBD1 on 6 matching bases. This CDR3 contains 16 residues. Looked up from germline, CDR1 is GTSNPN and CDR2 is SVGIG (reference sequence). The germline V and J ends were trimmed by 1 base and 0 bases, with 10 bases remaining between them. The CDR3 sequence: CAWSDTGSSYNSPLHF. The CDR3 bases are TGTGCCTGGAGTGATACAGGGAGCTCCTATAATTCACCCCTCCACTTT.

The gene calls are TRBV7-9 and TRBJ1-4; D uncertain. The germline CDR1 and CDR2 sequences are SEHNR and FQNEAQ (reference sequence). The CDR3 sequence is 14 residues long. V was trimmed by 4 bases and J by 5 bases, leaving 11 bases between them. The CDR3 loop is CASSWLSGNEKLFF. For the CDR3, the DNA is TGTGCCAGCAGCTGGTTAAGCGGGAATGAAAAACTGTTTTTT. Full variable domain (rest looked up from reference TRBV7-9 and TRBJ1-4): DTGVSQNPRHKITKRGQNVTFRCDPISEHNRLYWYRQTLGQGPEFLTYFQNEAQLEKSRLLSDRFSAERPKGSFSTLEIQRTEQGDSAMYLCASSWLSGNEKLFFGSGTQLSVL.

V is TRBV27 and J is TRBJ2-5; D is unclear. V shed 0 bases and J shed 1 base, with 15 bases lying between them. The CDR3 runs to 17 residues. CDR1 and CDR2 (germline): MNHEY, SMNVEV (reference sequence). The CDR3 loop reads CASSLSTVPLRQETQYF. The CDR3 DNA is TGTGCCAGCAGTTTATCCACAGTCCCCCTCCGCCAAGAGACCCAGTACTTC.

The CDR3, as DNA: TGCGCCAGCAGCCAAGATTTTGGACTCGGCTATGGCTACACCTTC. Translating gives CASSQDFGLGYGYTF. V and J are TRBV4-1 and TRBJ1-2; unclear D gene. Trimming removed 0 bases at V and 4 bases at J, with 12 bases between. Germline CDR1 and CDR2: MGHRA and YSYEKL. The CDR3 contains 15 residues.

The chain recombines TRBV6-2 or TRBV6-3 with TRBJ2-7; TRBD1 is a possible D gene (6 bases). This CDR3 comprises 14 residues. V gave up 4 bases and J gave up 6 bases, with 16 bases separating them. CDR1 is MNHEY and CDR2 is SVGEGT in the germline V gene. The CDR3 DNA reads as TGTGCCAGCAGTTTATCCAGGGGAAAGGCCGAGCAGTACTTC. It translates to CASSLSRGKAEQYF.

This sequence joins TRBV28 and TRBJ1-6; TRBD1 might be the D (5 bases). Trimming cost V 6 bases and J 9 bases, with 15 bases left between them. Germline CDR1 reads MDHEN; CDR2 reads SYDVKM. The CDR3 has 14 residues. The DNA of the CDR3 is TGTGCCAGCAGCTCCGGGACTAGAGGTTCACCCCTCCACTTT. Amino acid sequence: CASSSGTRGSPLHF.

This chain uses TRBV18 with TRBJ1-4; 7 bases align to TRBD1. Trimming took 1 base from V and 6 from J; bases not matched to a gene: 5. Germline-derived CDR1 and CDR2 are KGHSH and LQKENI. This CDR3 contains 15 residues. CDR3 sequence reads: CASSPLGGSDEKLFF. DNA for the CDR3: TGTGCCAGCTCACCACTAGGGGGCAGTGATGAAAAACTGTTTTTT.

This chain connects TRBV7-3 to TRBJ1-2; 7 bases are a match to TRBD1. The germline V gene has CDR1 SGHTA and CDR2 FQGTGA. CDR3 length: 13 residues. With V trimmed by 5 bases and J by 7 bases, 7 bases remained unmatched. CDR3 amino acids: CASSPRQGGGYTF. The CDR3 DNA follows: TGTGCCAGCAGCCCGAGACAGGGTGGTGGCTACACCTTC.

V and J are TRBV6-2 or TRBV6-3 and TRBJ2-7, with a weak D call TRBD1 (6 bases). V lost 0 bases, J lost 0 bases, and 15 bases lay in between. CDR1 is MNHEY, CDR2 SVGEGT, per germline. CDR3 length equals 17 residues. The CDR3: CASSYSSRDTFSYEQYF. DNA of the CDR3: TGTGCCAGCAGTTACTCATCCCGGGACACATTCTCCTACGAGCAGTACTTC.

The chain couples TRBV27 to TRBJ1-5; maybe TRBD1 (5 bases). V lost 6 bases to trimming and J lost 0 bases, with 12 bases between them. Germline values: CDR1 MNHEY, CDR2 SMNVEV (reference sequence). The length of the CDR3 is 15 residues. The CDR3 nucleotides are TGTGCCAGCAGCTCCCAGGGTCATAGCAATCAGCCCCAGCATTTT. Protein product: CASSSQGHSNQPQHF.

This clone is a singleton in its sample. This chain connects TRBV6-2 or TRBV6-3 to TRBJ2-2; 9 nucleotides line up with TRBD2. Trimming took 4 bases from V and 6 from J; bases not matched to a gene: 6. The V gene's germline CDR1 is MNHEY and CDR2 SVGEGT. CDR3 length equals 15 residues. The CDR3 nucleotides are TGTGCCAGCAGTTTTGCGGGAGGGTCATCCGGGGAGCTGTTTTTT. Residues: CASSFAGGSSGELFF.

The V and J genes are TRBV27 and TRBJ2-7, with 8 bases that match TRBD1. The CDR3 is made up of 13 amino acids. CDR1 and CDR2 from the germline V gene are MNHEY and SMNVEV (reference sequence). The V segment lost 5 bases and the J segment 4 bases; nucleotides outside the gene matches: 4. The CDR3 coding sequence is TGTGCCAGCAGTAGGACAGGGAGTTACGAGCAGTACTTC. Protein product: CASSRTGSYEQYF.

The rearrangement uses TRBV30 and TRBJ1-1; D possibly corresponds to TRBD1 (5 bases). V shed 0 bases and J shed 1 base, with 9 bases lying between them. From germline, CDR1 is GTSNPN and CDR2 SVGIG (reference sequence). CDR3 length equals 14 residues. The CDR3 DNA sequence: TGTGCCTGGAGTGTGGGGCATCAGAACACTGAAGCTTTCTTT. It translates to CAWSVGHQNTEAFF. Supplemented by reference TRBV30 and TRBJ1-1, the full variable domain reads SQTIHQWPATLVQPVGSPLSLECTVEGTSNPNLYWYRQAAGRGLQLLFYSVGIGQISSEVPQNLSASRPQDRQFILSSKKLLLSDSGFYLCAWSVGHQNTEAFFGQGTRLTVV.

This chain connects TRBV6-2 or TRBV6-3 to TRBJ2-2; possible D gene TRBD1, 6 bases. Trimming took off 6 bases at V and 13 bases at J, with 15 bases between the two ends. Per germline, CDR1 MNHEY and CDR2 SVGEGT. This CDR3 region has 12 residues. This chain's CDR3 is CASSLTGRRLFF. The CDR3 coding sequence is TGTGCCAGCAGCTTGACAGGAAGAAGGCTGTTTTTT.

This sequence joins TRBV18 and TRBJ2-5; 11 bases are a match to TRBD2. Germline V gene data show CDR1 as KGHSH and CDR2 as LQKENI. The CDR3 has 17 residues. Trimming at V came to 1 base and at J to 5 bases, leaving 9 bases not matched to a gene. As DNA, the CDR3 is TGTGCCAGCTCACCACGGGATAGCGGGGGGGCCCTGGAGACCCAGTACTTC. It yields the protein CASSPRDSGGALETQYF.

The V gene is TRBV5-1, the J gene TRBJ2-5; 11 bases line up with TRBD2. The trim removed 0 bases at V and 5 bases at J, leaving 6 bases unmatched. This CDR3 region has 16 residues. Germline CDR1 reads SGHRS; CDR2 reads YFSETQ. The CDR3 loop reads CASSLEASGGLETQYF. CDR3 DNA sequence: TGCGCCAGCAGCTTGGAGGCTAGCGGGGGGCTGGAGACCCAGTACTTC.

The chain joins TRBV19 to TRBJ1-5, with D tentatively TRBD1 (5 bases). The CDR3 totals 16 residues. The V gene's germline CDR1 is LNHDA and CDR2 SQIVND (reference sequence). V lost 1 base to trimming and J lost 3 bases, with 13 bases between them. The CDR3 region is CASSIAGSGFNQPQHF. CDR3 DNA sequence: TGTGCCAGTAGTATAGCAGGGTCGGGTTTCAATCAGCCCCAGCATTTT.

In nucleotides, the CDR3 is TGCAGCGTGAAGACTAGCGGGAGTCTAGGGACCCAGTACTTC. Amino acids: CSVKTSGSLGTQYF. V is TRBV29-1 and J is TRBJ2-5; TRBD2 aligns across 12 bases. The junction had 9 bases not matched to a gene; V was cut back by 6 bases and J by 7 bases. The germline CDR1 and CDR2 sequences are SQVTM and ANQGSEA. The CDR3 totals 14 residues. The entire variable domain, with the rest obtained from reference TRBV29-1 and TRBJ2-5, is as follows: SAVISQKPSRDICQRGTSLTIQCQVDSQVTMMFWYRQQPGQSLTLIATANQGSEATYESGFVIDKFPISRPNLTFSTLTVSNMSPEDSSIYLCSVKTSGSLGTQYFGPGTRLLVL.

This chain uses TRBV19 with TRBJ2-1; 7 nucleotides agree with TRBD1. The V and J ends lost 1 base and 4 bases, in that order; junction bases with no gene match: 4. Germline CDR1 LNHDA, CDR2 SQIVND (reference sequence). The CDR3 is 15 amino acids. The CDR3 nucleotides are TGTGCCAGTAGTATAGGACAGGGAGATTACAATGAGCAGTTCTTC. As protein: CASSIGQGDYNEQFF. The whole variable domain, filled in from reference TRBV19 and TRBJ2-1, reads DGGITQSPKYLFRKEGQNVTLSCEQNLNHDAMYWYRQDPGQGLRLIYYSQIVNDFQKGDIAEGYSVSREKKESFPLTVTSAQKNPTAFYLCASSIGQGDYNEQFFGPGTRLTVL.

The chain carries TRBV7-9 and TRBJ1-2; 7 nucleotides line up with TRBD1. CDR3 size: 13 residues. V gave up 5 bases and J gave up 8 bases; unmatched junction bases: 8. Germline CDR1 and CDR2: SEHNR and FQNEAQ (reference sequence). The CDR3 DNA sequence: TGTGCCAGCAGCCTAGACAGGGCGGCCGGCTACACCTTC. This gives the protein CASSLDRAAGYTF.

This clone came up once. The CDR3 loop reads CASSSQGFAQETQYF. The DNA of the CDR3 is TGTGCCAGCAGTTCGCAGGGTTTCGCCCAAGAGACCCAGTACTTC. This chain uses TRBV28 with TRBJ2-5; a weak D match, TRBD1 (5 bases). From germline, CDR1 is MDHEN and CDR2 SYDVKM. V lost 4 bases and J lost 1, with 13 bases in between. The length of the CDR3 is 15 residues. Based on the CDR3 plus reference TRBV28 and TRBJ2-5, the full variable domain is DVKVTQSSRYLVKRTGEKVFLECVQDMDHENMFWYRQDPGLGLRLIYFSYDVKMKEKGDIPEGYSVSREKKERFSLILESASTNQTSMYLCASSSQGFAQETQYFGPGTRLLVL.

The J gene is TRBJ1-6, the V gene TRBV3-1 (or the pseudogene TRBV3-2); D gene uncertain. Trimming stripped 4 bases from V and 3 bases from J, with 7 bases between. The CDR3 spans 14 residues. Germline assignment: CDR1 LGHDT and CDR2 YNNKEL (reference sequence). Here the CDR3 reads CASSRRGYNSPLHF. The CDR3 DNA follows: TGTGCCAGCAGCCGCCGCGGCTATAATTCACCCCTCCACTTT.

The chain couples TRBV30 to TRBJ1-4; 7 nucleotides line up with TRBD1. This CDR3 comprises 13 residues. The V segment lost 5 bases and the J segment 4 bases; nucleotides outside the gene matches: 4. In germline, CDR1 is GTSNPN, CDR2 SVGIG (reference sequence). The CDR3 region is CAWAGQINEKLFF. The CDR3 DNA follows: TGTGCCTGGGCGGGACAGATTAATGAAAAACTGTTTTTT.

The rearrangement uses TRBV14 and TRBJ1-1, with D unclear. The CDR3 loop spans 14 amino acids. Germline loops: CDR1 SGHDN, CDR2 FVKESK. The V and J ends lost 1 base and 5 bases respectively, with 11 bases between them. CDR3 DNA sequence: TGTGCCAGCAGCCAAGTCGGGGTGAGAACTGAAGCTTTCTTT. It translates to CASSQVGVRTEAFF. The whole variable domain, remainder taken from reference TRBV14 and TRBJ1-1, is EAGVTQFPSHSVIEKGQTVTLRCDPISGHDNLYWYRRVMGKEIKFLLHFVKESKQDESGMPNNRFLAERTGGTYSTLKVQPAELEDSGVYFCASSQVGVRTEAFFGQGTRLTVV.